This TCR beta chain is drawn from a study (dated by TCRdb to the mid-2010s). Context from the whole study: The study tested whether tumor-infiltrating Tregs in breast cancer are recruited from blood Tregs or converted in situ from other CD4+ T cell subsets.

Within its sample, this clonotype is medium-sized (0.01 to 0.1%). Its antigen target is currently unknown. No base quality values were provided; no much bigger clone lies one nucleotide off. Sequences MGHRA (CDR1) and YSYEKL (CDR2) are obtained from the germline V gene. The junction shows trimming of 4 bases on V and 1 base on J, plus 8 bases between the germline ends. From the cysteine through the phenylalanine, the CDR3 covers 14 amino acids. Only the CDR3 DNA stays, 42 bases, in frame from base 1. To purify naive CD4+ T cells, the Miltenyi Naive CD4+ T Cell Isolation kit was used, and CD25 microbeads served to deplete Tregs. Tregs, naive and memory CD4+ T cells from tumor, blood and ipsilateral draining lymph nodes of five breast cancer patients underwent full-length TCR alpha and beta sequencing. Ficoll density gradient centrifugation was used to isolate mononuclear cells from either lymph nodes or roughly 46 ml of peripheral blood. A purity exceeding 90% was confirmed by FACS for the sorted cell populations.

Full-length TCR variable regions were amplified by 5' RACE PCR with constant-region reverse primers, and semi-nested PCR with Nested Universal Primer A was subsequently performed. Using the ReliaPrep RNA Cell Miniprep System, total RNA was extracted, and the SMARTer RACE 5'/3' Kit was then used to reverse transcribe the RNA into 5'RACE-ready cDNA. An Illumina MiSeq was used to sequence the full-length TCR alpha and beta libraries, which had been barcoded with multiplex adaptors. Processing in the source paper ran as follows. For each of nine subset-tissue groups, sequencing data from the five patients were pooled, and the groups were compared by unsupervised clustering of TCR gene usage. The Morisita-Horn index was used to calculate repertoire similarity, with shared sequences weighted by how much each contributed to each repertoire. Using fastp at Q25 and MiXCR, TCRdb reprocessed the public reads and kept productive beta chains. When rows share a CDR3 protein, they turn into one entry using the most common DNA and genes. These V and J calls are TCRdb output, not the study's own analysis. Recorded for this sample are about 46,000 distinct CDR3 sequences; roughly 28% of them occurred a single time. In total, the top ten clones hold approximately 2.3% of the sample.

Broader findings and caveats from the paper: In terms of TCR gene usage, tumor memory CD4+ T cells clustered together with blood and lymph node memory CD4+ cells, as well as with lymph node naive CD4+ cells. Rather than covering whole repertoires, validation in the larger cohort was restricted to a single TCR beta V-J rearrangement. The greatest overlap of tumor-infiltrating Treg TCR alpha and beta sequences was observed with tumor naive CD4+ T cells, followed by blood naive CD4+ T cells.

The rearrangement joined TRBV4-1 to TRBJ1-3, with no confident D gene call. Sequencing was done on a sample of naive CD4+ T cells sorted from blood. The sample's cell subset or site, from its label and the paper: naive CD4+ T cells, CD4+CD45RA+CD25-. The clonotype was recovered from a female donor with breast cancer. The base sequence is TGCGCCAGCAGCCCATGGACTTCTGGAAACACCATATATTTT. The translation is CASSPWTSGNTIYF.